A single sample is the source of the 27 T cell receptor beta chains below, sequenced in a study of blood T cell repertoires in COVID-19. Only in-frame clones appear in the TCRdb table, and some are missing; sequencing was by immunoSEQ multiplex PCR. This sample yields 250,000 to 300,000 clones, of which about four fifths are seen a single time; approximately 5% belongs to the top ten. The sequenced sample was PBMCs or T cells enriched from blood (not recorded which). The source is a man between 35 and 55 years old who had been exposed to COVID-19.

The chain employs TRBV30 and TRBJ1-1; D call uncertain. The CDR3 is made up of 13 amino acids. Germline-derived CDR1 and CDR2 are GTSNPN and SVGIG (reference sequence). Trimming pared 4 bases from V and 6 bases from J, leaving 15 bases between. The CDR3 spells CAWTQPPGAEAFF. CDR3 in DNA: TGTGCCTGGACCCAACCTCCAGGTGCTGAAGCTTTCTTT.

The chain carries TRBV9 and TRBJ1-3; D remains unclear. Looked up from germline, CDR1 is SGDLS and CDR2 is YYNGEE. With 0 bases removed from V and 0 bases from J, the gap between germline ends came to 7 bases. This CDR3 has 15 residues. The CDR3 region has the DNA TGTGCCAGCAGCGTAGGGACTATCTCTGGAAACACCATATATTTT. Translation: CASSVGTISGNTIYF.

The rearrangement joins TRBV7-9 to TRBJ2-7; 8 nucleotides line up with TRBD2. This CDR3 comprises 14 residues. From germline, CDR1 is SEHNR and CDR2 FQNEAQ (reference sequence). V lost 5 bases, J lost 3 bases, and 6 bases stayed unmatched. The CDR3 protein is CASSKAGEGYEQYF. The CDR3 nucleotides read TGTGCCAGCAGCAAAGCGGGAGAAGGCTACGAGCAGTACTTC.

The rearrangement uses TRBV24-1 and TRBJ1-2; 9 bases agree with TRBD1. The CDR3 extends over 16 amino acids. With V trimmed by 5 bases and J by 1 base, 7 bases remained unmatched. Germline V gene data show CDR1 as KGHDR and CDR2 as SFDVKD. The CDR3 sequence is CATSGTGEYNNYGYTF. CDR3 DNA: TGTGCCACCAGTGGGACAGGGGAATACAATAACTATGGCTACACCTTC.

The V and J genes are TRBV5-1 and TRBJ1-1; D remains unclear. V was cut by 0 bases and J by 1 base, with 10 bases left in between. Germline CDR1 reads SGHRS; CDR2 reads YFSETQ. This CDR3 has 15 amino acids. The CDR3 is CASSLGEGQNTEAFF. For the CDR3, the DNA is TGCGCCAGCAGCTTGGGCGAGGGCCAGAACACTGAAGCTTTCTTT.

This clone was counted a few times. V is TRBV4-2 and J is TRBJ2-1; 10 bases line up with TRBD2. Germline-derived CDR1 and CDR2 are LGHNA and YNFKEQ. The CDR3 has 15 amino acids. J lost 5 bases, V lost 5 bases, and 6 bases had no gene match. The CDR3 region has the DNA TGTGCCAGCAGCTTGAGCGGGAGGGATCACAATGAGCAGTTCTTC. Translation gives CASSLSGRDHNEQFF.

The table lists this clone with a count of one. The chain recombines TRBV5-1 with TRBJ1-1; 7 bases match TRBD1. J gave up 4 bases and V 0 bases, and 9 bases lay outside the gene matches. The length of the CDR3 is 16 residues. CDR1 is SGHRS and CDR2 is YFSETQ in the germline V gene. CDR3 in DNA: TGCGCCAGCAGCTTGGTAACTACAGGGGCTGGCACTGAAGCTTTCTTT. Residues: CASSLVTTGAGTEAFF.

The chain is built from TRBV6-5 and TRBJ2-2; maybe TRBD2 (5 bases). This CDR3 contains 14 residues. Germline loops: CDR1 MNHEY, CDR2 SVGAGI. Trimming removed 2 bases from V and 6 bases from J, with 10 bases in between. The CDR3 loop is CASSYAAVPGELFF. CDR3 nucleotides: TGTGCCAGCAGTTACGCAGCGGTCCCCGGGGAGCTGTTTTTT.

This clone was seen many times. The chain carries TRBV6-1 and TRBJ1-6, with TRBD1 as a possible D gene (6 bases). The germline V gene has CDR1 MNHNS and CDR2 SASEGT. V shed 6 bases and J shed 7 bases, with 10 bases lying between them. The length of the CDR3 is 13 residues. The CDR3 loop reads CASRTDRNSPLHF. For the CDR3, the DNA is TGTGCCAGCAGAACAGACAGGAATTCACCCCTCCACTTT.

The CDR3 coding sequence is TGCAGCGTCCAGAGCAGGCTCTGCAATGAGCAGTTCTTC. The encoded protein is CSVQSRLCNEQFF. This chain joins TRBV29-1 and TRBJ2-1; no clear D gene. The CDR3 contains 13 residues. V gave up 6 bases and J gave up 6 bases, with 15 bases separating them. The germline gives CDR1 SQVTM, CDR2 ANQGSEA.

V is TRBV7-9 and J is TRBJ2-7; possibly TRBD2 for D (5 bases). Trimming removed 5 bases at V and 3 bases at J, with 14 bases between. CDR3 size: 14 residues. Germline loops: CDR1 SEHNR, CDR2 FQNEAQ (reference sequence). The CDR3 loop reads CASSNLGVGYEQYF. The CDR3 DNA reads TGTGCCAGCAGCAACCTGGGAGTGGGCTACGAGCAGTACTTC.

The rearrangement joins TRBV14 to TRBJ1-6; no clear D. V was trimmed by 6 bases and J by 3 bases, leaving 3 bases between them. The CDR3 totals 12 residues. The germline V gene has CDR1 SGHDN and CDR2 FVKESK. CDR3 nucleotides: TGTGCCAGCAGTTACTATAATTCACCCCTCCACTTT. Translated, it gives CASSYYNSPLHF.

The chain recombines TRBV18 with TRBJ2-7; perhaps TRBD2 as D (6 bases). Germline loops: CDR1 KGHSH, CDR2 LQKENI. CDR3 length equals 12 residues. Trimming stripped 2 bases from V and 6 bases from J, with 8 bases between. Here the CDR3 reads CASSPETSEQYF. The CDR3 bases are TGTGCCAGCTCACCAGAGACTAGCGAGCAGTACTTC.

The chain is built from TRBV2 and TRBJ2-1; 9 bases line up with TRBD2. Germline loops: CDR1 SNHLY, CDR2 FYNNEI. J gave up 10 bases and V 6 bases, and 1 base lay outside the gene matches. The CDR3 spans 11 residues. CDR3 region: CASRLAGEQFF. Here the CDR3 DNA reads TGTGCCAGCAGGCTAGCGGGGGAGCAGTTCTTC.

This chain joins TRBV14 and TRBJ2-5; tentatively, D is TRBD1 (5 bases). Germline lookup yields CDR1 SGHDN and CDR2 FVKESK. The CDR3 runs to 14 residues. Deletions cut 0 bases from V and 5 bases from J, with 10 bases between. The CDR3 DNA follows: TGTGCCAGCAGCCAAGAAGAGACAGTTGAGACCCAGTACTTC. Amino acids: CASSQEETVETQYF.

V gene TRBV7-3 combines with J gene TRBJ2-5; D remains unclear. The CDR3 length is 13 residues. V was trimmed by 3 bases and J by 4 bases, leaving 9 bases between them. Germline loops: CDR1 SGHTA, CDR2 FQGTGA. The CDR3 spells CASSLSSRETQYF. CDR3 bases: TGTGCCAGCAGCTTGTCTTCCCGAGAGACCCAGTACTTC. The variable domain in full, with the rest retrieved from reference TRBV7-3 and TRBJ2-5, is GAGVSQTPSNKVTEKGKYVELRCDPISGHTALYWYRQSLGQGPEFLIYFQGTGAADDSGLPNDRFFAVRPEGSVSTLKIQRTERGDSAVYLCASSLSSRETQYFGPGTRLLVL.

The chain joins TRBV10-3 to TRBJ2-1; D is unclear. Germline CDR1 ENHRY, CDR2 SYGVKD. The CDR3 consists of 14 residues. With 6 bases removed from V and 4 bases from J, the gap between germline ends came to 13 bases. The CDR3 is CAISYSLIYNEQFF. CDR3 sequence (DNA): TGTGCCATCAGCTACTCTTTGATTTACAATGAGCAGTTCTTC.

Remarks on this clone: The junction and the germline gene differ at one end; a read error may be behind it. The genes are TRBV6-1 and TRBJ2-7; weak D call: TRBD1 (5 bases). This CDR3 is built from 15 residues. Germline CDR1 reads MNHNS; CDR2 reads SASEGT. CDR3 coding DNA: TGTGCCAGCAGGGAAGCCCCAGGGAACTCCTACGAGCAGTACTTC. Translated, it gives CASREAPGNSYEQYF.

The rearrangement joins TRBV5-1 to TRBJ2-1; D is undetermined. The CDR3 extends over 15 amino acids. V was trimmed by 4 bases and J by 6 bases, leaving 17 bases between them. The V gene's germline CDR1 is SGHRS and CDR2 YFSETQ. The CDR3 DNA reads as TGCGCCAGCAGCCAACCTGCTCTTAGCTTCAATGAGCAGTTCTTC. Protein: CASSQPALSFNEQFF.

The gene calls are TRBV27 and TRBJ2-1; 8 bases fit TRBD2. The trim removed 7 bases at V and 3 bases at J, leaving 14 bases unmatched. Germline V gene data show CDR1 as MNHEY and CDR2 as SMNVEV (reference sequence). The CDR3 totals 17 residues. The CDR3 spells CASTTPLSGSGYNEQFF. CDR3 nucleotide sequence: TGTGCCAGCACCACCCCACTCAGCGGGAGTGGCTACAATGAGCAGTTCTTC.

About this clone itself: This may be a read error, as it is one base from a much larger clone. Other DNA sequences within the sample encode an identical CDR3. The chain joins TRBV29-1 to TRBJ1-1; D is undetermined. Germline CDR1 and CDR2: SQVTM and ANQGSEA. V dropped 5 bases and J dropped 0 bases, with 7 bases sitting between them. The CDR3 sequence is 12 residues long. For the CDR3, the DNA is TGCAGCGTTCGTGACATGAACACTGAAGCTTTCTTT. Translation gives CSVRDMNTEAFF.

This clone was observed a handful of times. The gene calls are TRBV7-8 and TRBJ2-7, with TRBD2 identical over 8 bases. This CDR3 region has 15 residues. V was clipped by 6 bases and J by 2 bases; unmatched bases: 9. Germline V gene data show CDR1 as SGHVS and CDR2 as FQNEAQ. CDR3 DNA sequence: TGTGCCAGCAGTGTCGGGGGACTAGGAACCTACGAGCAGTACTTC. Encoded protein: CASSVGGLGTYEQYF.

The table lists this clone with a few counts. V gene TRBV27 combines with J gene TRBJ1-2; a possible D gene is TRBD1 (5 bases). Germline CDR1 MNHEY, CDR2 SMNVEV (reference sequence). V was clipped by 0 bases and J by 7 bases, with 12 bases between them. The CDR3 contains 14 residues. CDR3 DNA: TGTGCCAGCAGTTTATCCCTAGACAGCTCTGGCTACACCTTC. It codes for CASSLSLDSSGYTF.

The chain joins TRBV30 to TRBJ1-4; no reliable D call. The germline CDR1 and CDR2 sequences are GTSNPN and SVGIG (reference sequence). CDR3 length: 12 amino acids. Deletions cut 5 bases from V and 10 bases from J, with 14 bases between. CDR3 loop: CAWRRRSGKLFF. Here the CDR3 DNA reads TGTGCCTGGCGTCGGAGGTCTGGAAAACTGTTTTTT.

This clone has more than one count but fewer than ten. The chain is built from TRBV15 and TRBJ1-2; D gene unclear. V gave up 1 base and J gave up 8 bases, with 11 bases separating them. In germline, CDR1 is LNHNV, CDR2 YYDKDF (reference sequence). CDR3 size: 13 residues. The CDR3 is CATSRVNTGGYTF. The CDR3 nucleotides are TGTGCCACCAGCAGAGTTAACACCGGGGGCTACACCTTC.

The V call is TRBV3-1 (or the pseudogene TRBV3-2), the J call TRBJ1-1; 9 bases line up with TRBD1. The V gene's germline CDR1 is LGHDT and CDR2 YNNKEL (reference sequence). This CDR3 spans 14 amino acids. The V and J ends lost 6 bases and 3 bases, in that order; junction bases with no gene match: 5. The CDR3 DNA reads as TGTGCCAGCAGTCAACAGGGGGCGGACACTGAAGCTTTCTTT. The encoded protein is CASSQQGADTEAFF.

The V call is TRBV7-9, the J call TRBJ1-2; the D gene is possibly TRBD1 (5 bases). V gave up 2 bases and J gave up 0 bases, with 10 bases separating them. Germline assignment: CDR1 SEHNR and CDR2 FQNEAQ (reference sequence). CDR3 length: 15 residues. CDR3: CASSLQGISNYGYTF. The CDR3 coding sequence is TGTGCCAGCAGCTTACAGGGCATATCTAACTATGGCTACACCTTC.